This is a list of T cell receptor beta chains from one sample in a study of vaccination and CD4 T cells after COVID-19. TCRdb analysed the PCR reads with MiXCR anew, one entry per CDR3 protein. The sample has 5,500 to 7,500 distinct CDR3 sequences; 51% are singletons. These TCRs are of unknown antigen specificity. The sample comprised CD4+ T cells from blood, cultured in vitro. The origin of the receptors is a human donor in good health. CDR3s include the opening cysteine and the closing phenylalanine or tryptophan. A D gene is named only where the DNA matches it firmly. Expanded clones get a size class; other rows say once, few or many, or leave the size out.

size | D | J | V | CDR3 | DNA
few | . | TRBJ2-5 | TRBV15 | CATRDRRETQYF | TGTGCCACCAGGGATAGGCGAGAGACCCAGTACTTC
. | TRBD2 | TRBJ2-1 | TRBV6-2/TRBV6-3 | CASSYSPGGPNEQFF | TGTGCCAGCAGTTACTCGCCGGGGGGGCCGAATGAGCAGTTCTTC
. | . | TRBJ1-6 | TRBV28 | CASSFRGSPLHF | TGTGCCAGCAGTTTCAGGGGTTCACCCCTCCACTTT
few | TRBD1 | TRBJ2-5 | TRBV20-1 | CSASRQGIRETQYF | TGCAGTGCTAGTCGACAGGGGATTAGGGAGACCCAGTACTTC
. | . | TRBJ1-2 | TRBV10-3 | CAISDRSKVEGYTF | TGTGCCATCAGTGACAGGTCGAAGGTGGAGGGCTACACCTTC
. | . | TRBJ2-5 | TRBV6-1 | CASRRDQRGETQYF | TGTGCCAGCAGACGGGACCAAAGGGGAGAGACCCAGTACTTC
. | TRBD2 | TRBJ2-3 | TRBV7-2 | CASSLVLAGVLAPTDTQYF | TGTGCCAGCAGCTTAGTGCTAGCGGGAGTCCTCGCCCCCACAGATACGCAGTATTTT
. | . | TRBJ2-6 | TRBV5-1 | CASSFAGANVLTF | TGCGCCAGCAGCTTTGCGGGGGCCAACGTCCTGACTTTC
. | . | TRBJ1-3 | TRBV7-9 | CASSPGRSTGNTIYF | TGTGCCAGCAGCCCCGGACGGAGCACTGGAAACACCATATATTTT
. | TRBD1 | TRBJ1-2 | TRBV6-1 | CASRETGYSVYGYTF | TGTGCCAGCAGGGAGACAGGGTACTCCGTCTATGGCTACACCTTC
. | . | TRBJ2-5 | TRBV20-1 | CSLKDSNSVGTQYF | TGCAGTTTAAAGGATTCGAACAGCGTGGGGACCCAGTACTTC
. | . | TRBJ2-3 | TRBV6-2/TRBV6-3 | CASSYGTFGDTQYF | TGTGCCAGCAGTTACGGGACCTTTGGGGATACGCAGTATTTT
. | TRBD2 | TRBJ2-1 | TRBV19 | CASSRWEGLGNEQFF | TGTGCCAGTAGTAGGTGGGAGGGCCTAGGAAATGAGCAGTTCTTC
. | . | TRBJ1-2 | TRBV3-1 | CASSQVGGQVYTF | TGTGCCAGCAGCCAAGTCGGGGGGCAGGTCTACACCTTC
. | . | TRBJ1-1 | TRBV10-3 | CAISDLTAGSTEAFF | TGTGCCATCAGTGACCTAACCGCGGGGAGCACTGAAGCTTTCTTT
. | TRBD1 | TRBJ2-7 | TRBV4-1 | CASSQRDRKIYEQYF | TGCGCCAGCAGCCAACGGGACAGAAAAATCTACGAGCAGTACTTC
. | . | TRBJ1-2 | TRBV12-3/TRBV12-4 | CASSHQGGDGYTF | TGTGCCAGCAGTCACCAGGGAGGCGATGGCTACACCTTC
. | . | TRBJ1-2 | TRBV5-4 | CASSLVGRTYGYTF | TGTGCCAGCAGCTTGGTGGGACGCACCTATGGCTACACCTTC
. | . | TRBJ2-5 | TRBV2 | CASSEVAETQYF | TGTGCCAGCAGTGAAGTAGCCGAGACCCAGTACTTC
. | TRBD1 | TRBJ1-5 | TRBV6-2/TRBV6-3 | CASSPRTGDSNQPQHF | TGTGCCAGCAGCCCCCGGACAGGGGATAGCAATCAGCCCCAGCATTTT
. | . | TRBJ2-1 | TRBV6-4 | CASSAGLNYNEQFF | TGTGCCAGCAGTGCGGGGCTGAACTACAATGAGCAGTTCTTC
. | . | TRBJ2-4 | TRBV11-2 | CASSLGAGLAKNIQYF | TGTGCCAGCAGCTTAGGTGCGGGACTAGCCAAAAACATTCAGTACTTC
. | . | TRBJ2-1 | TRBV11-2 | CASSLDMDLRNEQFF | TGTGCCAGCAGCTTAGATATGGATCTTCGGAATGAGCAGTTCTTC
few | . | TRBJ2-7 | TRBV27 | CASSLSFTRVILGDRQYF | TGTGCCAGCAGTTTATCGTTTACCAGGGTGATCCTTGGGGACCGGCAGTACTTC
. | TRBD2 | TRBJ2-1 | TRBV20-1 | CSASSGTSGYNEQFF | TGCAGTGCTAGCTCCGGGACTAGCGGCTACAATGAGCAGTTCTTC
. | . | TRBJ1-1 | TRBV19 | CASRSRFLLTEAFF | TGTGCCAGTAGAAGTCGATTTCTTCTCACTGAAGCTTTCTTT